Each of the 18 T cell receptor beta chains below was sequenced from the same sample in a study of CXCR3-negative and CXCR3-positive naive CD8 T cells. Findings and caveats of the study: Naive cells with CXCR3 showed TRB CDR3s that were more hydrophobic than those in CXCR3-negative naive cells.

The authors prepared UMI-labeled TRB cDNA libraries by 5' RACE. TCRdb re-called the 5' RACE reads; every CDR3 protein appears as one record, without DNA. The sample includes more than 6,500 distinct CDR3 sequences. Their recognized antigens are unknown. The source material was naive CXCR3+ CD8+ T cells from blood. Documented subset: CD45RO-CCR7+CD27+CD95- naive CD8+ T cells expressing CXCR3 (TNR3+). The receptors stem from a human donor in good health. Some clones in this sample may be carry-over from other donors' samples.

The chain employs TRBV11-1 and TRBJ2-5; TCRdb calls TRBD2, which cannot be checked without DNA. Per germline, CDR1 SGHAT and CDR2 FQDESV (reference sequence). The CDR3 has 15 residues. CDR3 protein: CASSSGTSPQETQYF.

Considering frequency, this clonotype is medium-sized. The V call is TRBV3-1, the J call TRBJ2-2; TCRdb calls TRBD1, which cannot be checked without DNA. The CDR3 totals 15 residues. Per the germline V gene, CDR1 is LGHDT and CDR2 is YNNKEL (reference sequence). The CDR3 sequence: CASSHDRGGTGELFF.

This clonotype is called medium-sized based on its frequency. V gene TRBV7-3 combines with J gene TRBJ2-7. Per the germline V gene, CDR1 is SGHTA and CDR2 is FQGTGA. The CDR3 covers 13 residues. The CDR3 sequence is CASSPGGSYEQYF. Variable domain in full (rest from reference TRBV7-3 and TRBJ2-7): GAGVSQTPSNKVTEKGKYVELRCDPISGHTALYWYRQSLGQGPEFLIYFQGTGAADDSGLPNDRFFAVRPEGSVSTLKIQRTERGDSAVYLCASSPGGSYEQYFGPGTRLTVT.

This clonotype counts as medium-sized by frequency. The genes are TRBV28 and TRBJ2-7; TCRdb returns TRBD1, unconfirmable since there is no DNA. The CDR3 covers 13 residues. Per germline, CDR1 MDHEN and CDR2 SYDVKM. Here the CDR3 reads CATENRVTYEQYF.

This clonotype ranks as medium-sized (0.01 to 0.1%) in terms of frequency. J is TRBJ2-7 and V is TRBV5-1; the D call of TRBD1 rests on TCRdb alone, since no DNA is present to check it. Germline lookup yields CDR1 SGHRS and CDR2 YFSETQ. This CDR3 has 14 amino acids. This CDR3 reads CASSSGTNSYEQYF. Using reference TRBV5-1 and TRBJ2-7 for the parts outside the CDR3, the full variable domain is KAGVTQTPRYLIKTRGQQVTLSCSPISGHRSVSWYQQTPGQGLQFLFEYFSETQRNKGNFPGRFSGRQFSNSRSEMNVSTLELGDSALYLCASSSGTNSYEQYFGPGTRLTVT.

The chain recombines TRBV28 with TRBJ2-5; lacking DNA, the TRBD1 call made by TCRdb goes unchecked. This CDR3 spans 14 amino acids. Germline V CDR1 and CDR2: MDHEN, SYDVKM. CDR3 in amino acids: CASSDGGGVETQYF. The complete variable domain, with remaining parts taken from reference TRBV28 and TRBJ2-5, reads DVKVTQSSRYLVKRTGEKVFLECVQDMDHENMFWYRQDPGLGLRLIYFSYDVKMKEKGDIPEGYSVSREKKERFSLILESASTNQTSMYLCASSDGGGVETQYFGPGTRLLVL.

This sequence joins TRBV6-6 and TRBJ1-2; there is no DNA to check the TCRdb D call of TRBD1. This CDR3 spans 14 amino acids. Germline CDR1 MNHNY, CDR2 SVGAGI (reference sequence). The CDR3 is CASSYSAGIYGYTF.

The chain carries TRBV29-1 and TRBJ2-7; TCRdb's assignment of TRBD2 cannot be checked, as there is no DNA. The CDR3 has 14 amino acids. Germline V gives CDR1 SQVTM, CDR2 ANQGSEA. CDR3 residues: CSGVGGAVTGEQYF.

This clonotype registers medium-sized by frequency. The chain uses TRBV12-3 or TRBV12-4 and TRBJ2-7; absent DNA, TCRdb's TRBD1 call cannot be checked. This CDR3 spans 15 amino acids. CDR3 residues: CASRMTGQSNYEQYF.

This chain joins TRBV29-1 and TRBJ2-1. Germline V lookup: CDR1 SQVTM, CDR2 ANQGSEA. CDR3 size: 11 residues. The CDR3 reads CTARRNNEQFF.

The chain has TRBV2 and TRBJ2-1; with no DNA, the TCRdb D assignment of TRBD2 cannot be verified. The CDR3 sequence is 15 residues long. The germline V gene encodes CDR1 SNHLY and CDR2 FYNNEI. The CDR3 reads CASRTGTSGTHEQFF.

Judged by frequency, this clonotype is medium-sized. CDR3 protein: CASSPAGTGSYEQYF. This chain connects TRBV18 to TRBJ2-7; TCRdb names TRBD1, which stays unverified in the absence of DNA. CDR3 size: 15 residues. In germline, CDR1 is KGHSH, CDR2 LQKENI.

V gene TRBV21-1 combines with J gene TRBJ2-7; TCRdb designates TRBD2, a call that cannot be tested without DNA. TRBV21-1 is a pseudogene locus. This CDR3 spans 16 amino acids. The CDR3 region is CASSKPTSESSYEQYF.

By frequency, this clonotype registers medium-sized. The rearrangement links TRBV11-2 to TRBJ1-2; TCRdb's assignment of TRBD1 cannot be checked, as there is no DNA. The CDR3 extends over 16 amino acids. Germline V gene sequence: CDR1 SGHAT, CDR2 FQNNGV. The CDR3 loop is CASSSWDRESNYGYTF.

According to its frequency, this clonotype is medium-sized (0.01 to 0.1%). The CDR3 sequence: CASSATQTSGSEQFF. V and J are TRBV11-2 and TRBJ2-1; as DNA is missing, the TRBD2 call by TCRdb cannot be tested. Germline V lookup: CDR1 SGHAT, CDR2 FQNNGV. The CDR3 contains 15 residues.

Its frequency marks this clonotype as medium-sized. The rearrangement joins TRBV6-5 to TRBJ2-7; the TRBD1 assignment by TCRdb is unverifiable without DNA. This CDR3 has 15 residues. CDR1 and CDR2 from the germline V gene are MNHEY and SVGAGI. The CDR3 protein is CASSYEGASAYEQYF.

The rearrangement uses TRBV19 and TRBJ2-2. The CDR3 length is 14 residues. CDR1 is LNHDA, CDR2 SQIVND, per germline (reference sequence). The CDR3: CASTWVVGTGELFF.

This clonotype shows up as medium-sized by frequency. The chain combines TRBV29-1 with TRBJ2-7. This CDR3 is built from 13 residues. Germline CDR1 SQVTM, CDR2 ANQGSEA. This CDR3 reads CSVVRLGSYEQYF.